These 17 T cell receptor beta chains share one sample of origin, sequenced in a study of T-cell memory formation after mild COVID-19. TCRdb used MiXCR to reprocess the 5' RACE reads, holding one entry per CDR3 protein. The data show more than 250,000 distinct CDR3 sequences, with about 17% seen just once and 23% held by the top ten. The source material was PBMCs or a T cell subset sorted from them (not recorded which). Source of these receptors: a man between 18 and 35 years old who had mild COVID-19 (a few samples of this study predate the infection). Cell type and time point are not known.

The V and J genes are TRBV18 and TRBJ1-1; no reliable D call. The germline V gene encodes CDR1 KGHSH and CDR2 LQKENI. The CDR3 sequence is 14 residues long. The V and J ends lost 5 bases and 1 base respectively, with 11 bases between them. As DNA, the CDR3 is TGTGCCAGCTCAGCCCAGGAGGGGAACACTGAAGCTTTCTTT. It specifies CASSAQEGNTEAFF.

The CDR3 DNA sequence: TGCGCCAGCAGCCAAGAACTGGCAGGGGCCTTGGGTGGCTACACCTTC. This encodes CASSQELAGALGGYTF. The chain links TRBV4-3 to TRBJ1-2, with D perhaps TRBD1 (6 bases). V was trimmed by 0 bases and J by 7 bases, leaving 18 bases between them. CDR3 length equals 16 residues. Germline CDR1 LGHNA, CDR2 YSLEER.

The chain has TRBV5-1 and TRBJ2-1; the match to TRBD2 covers 9 bases. CDR3 length: 14 amino acids. V was pared by 6 bases and J by 9 bases, with 10 bases of the junction left unmatched. Germline assignment: CDR1 SGHRS and CDR2 YFSETQ. The CDR3 is CASTLAGSLVEQFF. CDR3 bases: TGCGCCAGCACGCTAGCGGGGTCCCTGGTTGAGCAGTTCTTC.

This clonotype was recorded a few times. This chain joins TRBV25-1 and TRBJ1-2; 7 positions agree with TRBD1. Germline V gene lookup returns CDR1 MGHDK and CDR2 SYGVNS. This CDR3 region has 14 residues. Unmatched junction bases numbered 4, after V lost 3 bases and J lost 3 bases. The CDR3 region is CASSEQDRDYGYTF. The CDR3 nucleotides read TGTGCCAGCAGTGAGCAAGACAGGGACTATGGCTACACCTTC.

The chain carries TRBV28 and TRBJ2-1, with TRBD2 matching over 10 bases. The germline CDR1 and CDR2 sequences are MDHEN and SYDVKM. V shed 2 bases, J shed 8 bases, and the junction held 6 bases outside the gene matches. The CDR3 length is 15 residues. The DNA for the CDR3 is TGTGCCAGCAGTTTAGTACTAGCGGGGATCTATGAGCAGTTCTTC. This gives the protein CASSLVLAGIYEQFF. The full variable domain, rest sourced from reference TRBV28 and TRBJ2-1, is DVKVTQSSRYLVKRTGEKVFLECVQDMDHENMFWYRQDPGLGLRLIYFSYDVKMKEKGDIPEGYSVSREKKERFSLILESASTNQTSMYLCASSLVLAGIYEQFFGPGTRLTVL.

This clonotype was observed a handful of times. The chain links TRBV6-5 to TRBJ1-6; D remains unclear. In germline, CDR1 is MNHEY, CDR2 SVGAGI. Deletions cut 6 bases from V and 5 bases from J, with 20 bases between. The CDR3 runs to 17 residues. The CDR3 DNA sequence: TGTGCCAGCAGCCCGCCGAACGAACGTAGAAATAATTCACCCCTCCACTTT. Its protein product is CASSPPNERRNNSPLHF.

This clonotype came up a few times. The V gene is TRBV4-1, the J gene TRBJ1-5; 11 bases match TRBD1. The germline gives CDR1 MGHRA, CDR2 YSYEKL. V was clipped by 2 bases and J by 7 bases; unmatched bases: 4. This CDR3 spans 15 amino acids. In DNA form, the CDR3 reads TGCGCCAGCAGCCAACCGGGACAGGGGGTCCAGCCCCAGCATTTT. It is translated as CASSQPGQGVQPQHF.

The chain joins TRBV20-1 to TRBJ2-5; 9 bases agree with TRBD2. Germline trimming cut 1 base from V and 0 bases from J; bases unmatched to any gene: 6. The germline V gene encodes CDR1 DFQATT and CDR2 SNEGSKA (reference sequence). This CDR3 region has 16 residues. CDR3 residues: CSARGPSGVYQETQYF. The CDR3 DNA is TGCAGTGCTAGAGGGCCTAGCGGGGTGTACCAAGAGACCCAGTACTTC.

This rearrangement joins TRBV5-6 to TRBJ1-2, with a weak D call TRBD1 (5 bases). Germline V gene lookup returns CDR1 SGHDT and CDR2 YYEEEE. V shed 5 bases and J shed 4 bases, with 12 bases lying between them. This CDR3 comprises 13 residues. CDR3: CASSTGEVYGYTF. The DNA of the CDR3 is TGTGCCAGCAGTACGGGGGAAGTCTATGGCTACACCTTC.

The chain uses TRBV5-8 and TRBJ2-7; D may be TRBD1 or TRBD2 (5 bases each). This CDR3 region has 14 residues. CDR1 is SGHTS, CDR2 YDEGEE, per germline. The V end lost 3 bases, the J end lost 3 bases, and 13 bases lay between the germline ends. The CDR3 here is CASSSPGRHYEQYV. The CDR3 DNA reads as TGTGCCAGCAGCTCTCCGGGACGTCACTACGAGCAGTACGTC.

This chain links TRBV29-1 with TRBJ2-5, with D unclear. The CDR3 is made up of 13 amino acids. Trimming took off 3 bases at V and 1 base at J, with 9 bases between the two ends. The germline gives CDR1 SQVTM, CDR2 ANQGSEA. The CDR3 here is CSVDLGTQETQYF. The CDR3 DNA reads TGCAGCGTTGACTTGGGAACCCAAGAGACCCAGTACTTC.

This clonotype was recorded a few times. The chain's CDR3 is CATSRDGAGTAGELFF. In DNA, the CDR3 is TGTGCCACCAGCAGAGATGGGGCGGGAACGGCCGGGGAGCTGTTTTTT. The chain combines TRBV15 with TRBJ2-2; D possibly corresponds to TRBD2 (6 bases). CDR1 LNHNV and CDR2 YYDKDF come from the germline V gene (reference sequence). V lost 0 bases to trimming and J lost 6 bases, with 14 bases between them. This CDR3 region has 16 residues.

There are a few counts of this clonotype. The chain combines TRBV12-3 or TRBV12-4 with TRBJ1-2, with D uncertain. The CDR3 is 13 amino acids. The ends were cut back, 5 bases at V and 7 bases at J, with 14 bases in the middle. CDR3 DNA: TGTGCCAGCAGTCCAACTCTTTCGGGTGGCTACACCTTC. Translated, it gives CASSPTLSGGYTF.

CDR3 bases: TGCGCCAGCAGCCCTGGGGGGGATGGGGCCAACGTCCTGACTTTC. This encodes CASSPGGDGANVLTF. This chain joins TRBV5-1 and TRBJ2-6; 7 positions agree with TRBD2. The V gene end was trimmed by 4 bases and the J gene end by 3 bases; junction bases not matched to a gene: 4. This CDR3 comprises 15 residues. Germline V gene sequence: CDR1 SGHRS, CDR2 YFSETQ.

This clonotype was observed a handful of times. The CDR3 coding sequence is TGTGCCATCAACGTGGGACCCAGGAGCTCCTACGAGCAGTACTTC. Protein: CAINVGPRSSYEQYF. The J gene is TRBJ2-7, the V gene TRBV10-3; D may correspond to TRBD1 or TRBD2 (5 bases each). Germline V gene sequence: CDR1 ENHRY, CDR2 SYGVKD. Trimming took off 7 bases at V and 0 bases at J, with 16 bases between the two ends. This CDR3 contains 15 residues.

This clonotype came up a few times. V and J are TRBV29-1 and TRBJ2-1; TRBD1 agrees at 7 bases. Trimming removed 2 bases from V and 3 bases from J; junction bases left unmatched: 4. The CDR3 loop spans 14 amino acids. CDR1 and CDR2 (germline): SQVTM, ANQGSEA. The CDR3 bases are TGCAGCGTTGAATTCGGACAGGACTACAATGAGCAGTTCTTC. Its translation: CSVEFGQDYNEQFF.

This clonotype was counted ten times or more. The rearrangement uses TRBV5-1 and TRBJ2-7; 10 bases agree with TRBD2. CDR1 is SGHRS and CDR2 is YFSETQ in the germline V gene. With V trimmed by 0 bases and J by 3 bases, 12 bases remained unmatched. The CDR3 consists of 18 residues. Here the CDR3 DNA reads TGCGCCAGCAGCTTGGCCGGAGCTAGCGGGGGAGGATTCTACGAGCAGTACGTC. Its translation is CASSLAGASGGGFYEQYV.